What follows are 2 T cell receptor beta chains derived from one specimen sequenced in a study of T cells in Graves' hyperthyroidism and ophthalmopathy. Amplification of TCR beta CDR3 regions used RNA as the template. With the HTBI primer set, the TCR CDR3 went through a first round of RT-PCR. From the multiplex PCR reads, TCRdb called clonotypes with MiXCR, one entry per CDR3 protein. This table holds 300,000 to 450,000 distinct CDR3 sequences, about 15% found once. Material: blood. The receptors shown here come from a woman in her thirties with Graves' hyperthyroidism.

As regards this clonotype: Given a much more abundant clone one base away, this may be a read error. The chain employs TRBV10-3 and TRBJ1-2; unclear D gene. Trimming left V 4 bases short and J 1 base short, with 13 bases between. Germline V lookup: CDR1 ENHRY, CDR2 SYGVKD. The CDR3 runs to 15 residues. As DNA, the CDR3 is TGTGCCATCAGTGTAGGCGCGGGGATTAACTATGGCTACACCTTC. Translation gives CAISVGAGINYGYTF.

The chain is built from TRBV9 and TRBJ2-1; TRBD2 might be the D (6 bases). Germline lookup yields CDR1 SGDLS and CDR2 YYNGEE. The CDR3 has 15 amino acids. V lost 4 bases and J 1 base, leaving 12 bases between the germline ends. This CDR3 reads CASSHSGDSYNEQFF. The CDR3 DNA follows: TGTGCCAGCAGCCATAGCGGAGATTCCTACAATGAGCAGTTCTTC.